This T cell receptor beta chain was found in a study of cytomegalovirus exposure and HLA in healthy donors. It was with 60 Vbeta and 13 Jbeta primers that the PCR ran. Sequencing was performed with immunoSEQ multiplex PCR; in TCRdb, only in-frame clones are kept and a portion is missing. The repertoire holds approximately 90,000 clones, with roughly 79% as singletons. This CDR3 has 13 amino acids. CDR1 is ENHRY and CDR2 is SYGVKD in the germline V gene. V lost 3 bases, J lost 5 bases, and 10 bases lay in between. The clonotype comes from a woman aged 40 to 50 in good health and CMV-seronegative. V gene TRBV10-3 combines with J gene TRBJ2-5, with D tentatively TRBD1 (6 bases). Source material: PBMCs. In DNA form, the CDR3 reads TGTGCCATCAGTGATAGGCAGGGGGAGACCCAGTACTTC. Translation gives CAISDRQGETQYF.